This T cell receptor (beta chain) derives from a study of control samples from healthy donors and cancer patients. The length of the CDR3 is 15 residues. Trimming shortened V by 6 bases and J by 4 bases, and 19 bases separated the two germline ends. Germline V gene sequence: CDR1 SGHDT, CDR2 YYEEEE. Sequencing was performed with immunoSEQ multiplex PCR; in TCRdb, only in-frame clones are kept and a portion is missing. The sample shows fewer than 95,000 clones, 86% of them seen only once. The chain combines TRBV5-6 with TRBJ1-2; TRBD1 might be the D (5 bases). The source is a man aged 25-40 years in good health. Sample: blood. The CDR3 loop reads CASTLRQRPLYGYTF. In DNA, the CDR3 is TGTGCCAGCACCCTCCGACAGAGACCCCTCTATGGCTACACCTTC.